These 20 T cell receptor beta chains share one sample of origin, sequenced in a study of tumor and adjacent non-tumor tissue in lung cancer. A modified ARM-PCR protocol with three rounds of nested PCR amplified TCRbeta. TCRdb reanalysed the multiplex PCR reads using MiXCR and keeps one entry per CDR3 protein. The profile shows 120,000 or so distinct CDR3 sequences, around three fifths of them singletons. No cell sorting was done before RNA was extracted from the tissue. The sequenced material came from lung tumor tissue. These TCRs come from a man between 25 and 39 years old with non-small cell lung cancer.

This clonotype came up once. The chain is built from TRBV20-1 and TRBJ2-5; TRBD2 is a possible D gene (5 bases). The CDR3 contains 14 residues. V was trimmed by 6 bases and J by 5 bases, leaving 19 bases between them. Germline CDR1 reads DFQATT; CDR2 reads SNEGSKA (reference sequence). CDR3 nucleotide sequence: TGCAGTGCAGCACGGATTAGAGGGATTGAGACCCAGTACTTC. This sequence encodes CSAARIRGIETQYF.

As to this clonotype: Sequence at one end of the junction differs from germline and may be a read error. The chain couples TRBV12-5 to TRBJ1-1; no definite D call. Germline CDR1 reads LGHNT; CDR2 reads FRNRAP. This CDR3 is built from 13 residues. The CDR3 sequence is CATWGESNTEGFF. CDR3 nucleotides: TGTGCTACCTGGGGTGAGTCCAACACTGAAGGTTTCTTT.

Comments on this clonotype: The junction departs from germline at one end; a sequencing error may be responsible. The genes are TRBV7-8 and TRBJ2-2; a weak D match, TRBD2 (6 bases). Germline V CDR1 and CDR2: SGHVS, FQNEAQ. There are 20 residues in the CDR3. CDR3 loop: CVSSRRPRLNRDLAPGELFF. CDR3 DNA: TGTGTCAGCAGCCGGCGTCCTCGCTTAAACCGGGACTTAGCTCCCGGGGAGCTGTTTTTT.

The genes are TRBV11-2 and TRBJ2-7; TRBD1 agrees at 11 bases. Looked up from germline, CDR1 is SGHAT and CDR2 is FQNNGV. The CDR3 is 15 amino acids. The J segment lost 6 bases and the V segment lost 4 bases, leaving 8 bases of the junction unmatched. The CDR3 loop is CASSSLGGTGGEQYF. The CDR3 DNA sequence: TGTGCCAGCAGCTCCCTGGGCGGGACAGGGGGCGAGCAGTACTTC.

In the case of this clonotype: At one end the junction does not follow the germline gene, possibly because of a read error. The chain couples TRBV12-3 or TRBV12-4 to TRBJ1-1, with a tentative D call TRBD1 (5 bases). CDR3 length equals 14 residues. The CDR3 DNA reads TGTGCCAGCAGGCGCAAGGGGCGGAAGACTGAAGCATTCTTT. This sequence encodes CASRRKGRKTEAFF.

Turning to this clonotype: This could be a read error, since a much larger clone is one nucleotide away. CDR3 coding DNA: TGCAGCGGGAGGAGGGACACTGAAGCTGTCTTT. Amino acids: CSGRRDTEAVF. The genes are TRBV29-1 and TRBJ1-1, with D perhaps matching TRBD1 (6 bases). The CDR3 is 11 amino acids. CDR1 and CDR2 from the germline V gene are SQVTM and ANQGSEA.

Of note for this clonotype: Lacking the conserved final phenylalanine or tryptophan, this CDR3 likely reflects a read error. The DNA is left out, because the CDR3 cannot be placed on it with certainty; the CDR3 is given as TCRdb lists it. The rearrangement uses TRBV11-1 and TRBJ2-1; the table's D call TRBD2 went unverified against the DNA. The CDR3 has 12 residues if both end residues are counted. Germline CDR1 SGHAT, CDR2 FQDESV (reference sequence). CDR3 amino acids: CGSSFPGLASVL.

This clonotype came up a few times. The CDR3 DNA is TGTGCCTTGTCGGGCAACTCCTACGAGCAGTACTTC. Protein: CALSGNSYEQYF. This rearrangement joins TRBV30 to TRBJ2-7; D call uncertain. Trimming took 7 bases from V and 0 from J, leaving 10 bases between them. The CDR3 loop spans 12 amino acids. Looked up from germline, CDR1 is GTSNPN and CDR2 is SVGIG (reference sequence).

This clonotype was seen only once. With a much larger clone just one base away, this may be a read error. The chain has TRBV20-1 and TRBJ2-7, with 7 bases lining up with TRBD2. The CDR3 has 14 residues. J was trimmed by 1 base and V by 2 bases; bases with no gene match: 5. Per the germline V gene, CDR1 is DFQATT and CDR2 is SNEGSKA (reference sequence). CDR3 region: CSARFRGRSYEQYF. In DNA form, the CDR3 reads TGCAGTGCTAGATTCCGCGGGAGATCCTACGAGCAGTACTTC.

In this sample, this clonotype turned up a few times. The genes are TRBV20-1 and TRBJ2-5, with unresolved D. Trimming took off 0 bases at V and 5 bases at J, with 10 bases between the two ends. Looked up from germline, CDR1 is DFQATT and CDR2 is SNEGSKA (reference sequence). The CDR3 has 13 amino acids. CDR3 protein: CSAREGPWETQYF. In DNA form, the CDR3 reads TGCAGTGCTAGAGAAGGACCTTGGGAGACCCAGTACTTC.

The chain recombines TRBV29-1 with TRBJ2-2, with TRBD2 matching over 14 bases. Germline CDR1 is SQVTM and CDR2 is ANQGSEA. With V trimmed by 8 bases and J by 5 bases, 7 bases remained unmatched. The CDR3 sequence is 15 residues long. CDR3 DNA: TGCAGCTCTGGGACTAGCGGGAGAAAAACCGGGGAGCTGTTTTTT. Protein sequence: CSSGTSGRKTGELFF.

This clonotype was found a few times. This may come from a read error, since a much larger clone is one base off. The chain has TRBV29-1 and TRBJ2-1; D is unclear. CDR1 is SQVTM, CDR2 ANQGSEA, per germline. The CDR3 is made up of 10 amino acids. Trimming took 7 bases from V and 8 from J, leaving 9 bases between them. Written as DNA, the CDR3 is TGCAGCGCGGGCCACCATGAGCAGTTCTTC. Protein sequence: CSAGHHEQFF.

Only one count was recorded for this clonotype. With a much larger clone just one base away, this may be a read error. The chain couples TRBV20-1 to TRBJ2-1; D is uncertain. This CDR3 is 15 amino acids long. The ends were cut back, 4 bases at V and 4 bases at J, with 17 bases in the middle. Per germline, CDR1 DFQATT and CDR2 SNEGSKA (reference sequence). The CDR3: CSAKDQTGEYNEQFF. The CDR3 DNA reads TGCAGTGCTAAAGATCAGACGGGTGAATACAATGAGCAGTTCTTC.

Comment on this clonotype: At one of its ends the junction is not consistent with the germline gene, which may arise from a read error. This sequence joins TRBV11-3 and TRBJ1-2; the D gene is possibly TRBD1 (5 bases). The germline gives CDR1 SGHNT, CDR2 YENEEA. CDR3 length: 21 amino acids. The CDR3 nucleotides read TGTGCCAGGAGCTTAGATGCCTTGCTCCACGAGGGACGGTGGATTAACTATGGCTACACTTTC. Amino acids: CARSLDALLHEGRWINYGYTF. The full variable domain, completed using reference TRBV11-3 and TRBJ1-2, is EAGVVQSPRYKIIEKKQPVAFWCNPISGHNTLYWYLQNLGQGPELLIRYENEEAVDDSQLPKDRFSAERLKGVDSTLKIQPAELGDSAVYLCARSLDALLHEGRWINYGYTFGSGTRLTVV.

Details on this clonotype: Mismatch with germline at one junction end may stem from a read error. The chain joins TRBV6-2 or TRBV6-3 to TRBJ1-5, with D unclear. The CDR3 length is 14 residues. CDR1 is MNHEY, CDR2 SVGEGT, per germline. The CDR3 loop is CARSYGYGNQPQHF. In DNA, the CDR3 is TGTGCCAGAAGTTACGGGTATGGCAATCAGCCCCAGCATTTT.

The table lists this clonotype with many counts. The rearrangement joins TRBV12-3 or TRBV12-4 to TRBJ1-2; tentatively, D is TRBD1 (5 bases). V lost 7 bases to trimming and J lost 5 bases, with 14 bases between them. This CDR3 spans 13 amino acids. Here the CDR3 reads CASMVRAGYGYTF. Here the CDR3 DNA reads TGTGCCAGCATGGTACGGGCAGGGTATGGCTACACCTTC.

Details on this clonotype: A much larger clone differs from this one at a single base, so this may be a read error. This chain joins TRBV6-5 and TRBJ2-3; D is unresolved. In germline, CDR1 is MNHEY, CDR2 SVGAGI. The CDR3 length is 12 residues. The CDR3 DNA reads TGTGCCAGCAGTTCGCCCACAAATACGCAGTATTTT. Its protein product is CASSSPTNTQYF.

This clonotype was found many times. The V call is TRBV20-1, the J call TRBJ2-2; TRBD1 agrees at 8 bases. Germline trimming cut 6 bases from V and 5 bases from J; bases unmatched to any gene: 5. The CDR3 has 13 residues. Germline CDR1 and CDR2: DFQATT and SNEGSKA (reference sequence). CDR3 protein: CSALRQGTGELFF. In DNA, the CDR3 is TGCAGTGCACTTAGACAGGGGACCGGGGAGCTGTTTTTT.

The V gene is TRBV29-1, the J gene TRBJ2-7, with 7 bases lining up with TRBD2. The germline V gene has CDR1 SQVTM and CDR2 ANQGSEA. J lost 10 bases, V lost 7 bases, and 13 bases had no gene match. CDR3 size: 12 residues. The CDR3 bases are TGCAGCGCGGGCCTAGCGGTATGGGACCAGTACTTC. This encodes CSAGLAVWDQYF.

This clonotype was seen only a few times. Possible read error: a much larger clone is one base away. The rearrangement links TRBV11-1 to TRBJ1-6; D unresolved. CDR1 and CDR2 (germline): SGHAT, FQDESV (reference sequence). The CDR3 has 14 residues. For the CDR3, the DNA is TGTGTCAGCAGCTTACTTGAGGGAAATCCACCCCTCCACTTT. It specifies CVSSLLEGNPPLHF.